This T cell receptor (beta chain) comes out of a study of cytomegalovirus exposure and HLA in healthy donors. PCR primers comprised 60 Vbeta and 13 Jbeta primers. Assay: immunoSEQ multiplex PCR; the TCRdb copy retains only in-frame clones and omits some. The sample yields roughly 140,000 clones, about three quarters seen once. Trimming stripped 0 bases from V and 3 bases from J, with 12 bases between. Germline-derived CDR1 and CDR2 are SGHNT and YENEEA. The CDR3 runs 15 residues. The J gene is TRBJ2-7, the V gene TRBV11-3; tentative D call: TRBD1 (6 bases). Material: PBMCs. The clonotype comes from a male donor in good health and CMV-seronegative. The CDR3 spells CASSLDRGWSYEQYF. CDR3 coding DNA: TGTGCCAGCAGCTTAGACAGGGGTTGGAGCTACGAGCAGTACTTC.